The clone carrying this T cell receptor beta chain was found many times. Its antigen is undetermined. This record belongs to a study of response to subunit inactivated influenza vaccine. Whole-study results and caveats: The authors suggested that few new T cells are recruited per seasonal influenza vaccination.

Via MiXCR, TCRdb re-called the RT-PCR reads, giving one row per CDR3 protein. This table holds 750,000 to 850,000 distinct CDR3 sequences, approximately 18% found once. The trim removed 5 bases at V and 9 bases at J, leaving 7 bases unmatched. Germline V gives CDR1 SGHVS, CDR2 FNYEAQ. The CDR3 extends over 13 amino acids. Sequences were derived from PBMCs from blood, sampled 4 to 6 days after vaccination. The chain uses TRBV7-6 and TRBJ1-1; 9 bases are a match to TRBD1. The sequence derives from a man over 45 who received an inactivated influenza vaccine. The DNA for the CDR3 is TGTGCCAGCAGCGTTGGGACAGGGAACAAAGCTTTCTTT. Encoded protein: CASSVGTGNKAFF.